The clone carrying this T cell receptor beta chain was observed once. Germline assignment: CDR1 SGHTA and CDR2 FQGNSA. V lost 0 bases, J lost 2 bases, and 3 bases stayed unmatched. This CDR3 is 15 amino acids long. The data belong to a study of blood T cell repertoires in COVID-19. Assay: immunoSEQ multiplex PCR; the TCRdb copy retains only in-frame clones and omits some. Of approximately 230,000 clones listed, approximately 86% are singletons. The chain has TRBV7-2 and TRBJ2-7; 8 positions match TRBD1. The receptor comes from a man older than 75 with acute or convalescent COVID-19. Sequencing was performed on peripheral blood. As DNA, the CDR3 is TGTGCCAGCAGCTTAGCGGGACAGGAGACCTACGAGCAGTACTTC. Its translation is CASSLAGQETYEQYF.